This T cell receptor beta chain derives from a study of T cells in women clearing cervical HPV infection. Whole-study context: Case blood was drawn when the lesion was first found; control blood after infection became undetectable.

Study-level findings and limits: Cases carried less TRBV6-7 than controls: about 0.1% versus 0.15%.

All donors had a single incident cervical HPV16 infection, not prevalent. The protocol was immunoSEQ multiplex PCR, while the TCRdb copy is restricted to in-frame clones and leaves out a portion. The sample data list approximately 35,000 clones. J gave up 7 bases and V 1 base, and 3 bases lay outside the gene matches. The CDR3 is made up of 13 amino acids. Germline V CDR1 and CDR2: SGHTA, FQGNSA. As to this clone: What it binds is unknown. The read falls 3 residues short of the CDR3 end, and the missing part is taken from the germline J gene.

This chain links TRBV7-2 with TRBJ1-2, with 7 bases lining up with TRBD1. The specimen sequenced was blood buffy coat. The TCR comes from a woman between 18 and 69 years old with a cervical HPV16 infection that either progressed to CIN3+ or cleared (not recorded which). The CDR3 reads CASSLEAGGGYTF. The CDR3 DNA, read in part, is TGTGCCAGCAGCTTAGAGGCAGGGGGTGGC.